A selection of T cell receptor beta chains follows, all from one sample in a study of OX40 agonist ivuxolimab in advanced cancers. Sequencing was performed with immunoSEQ multiplex PCR; in TCRdb, only in-frame clones are kept and a portion is missing. The sample yields 40,000 to 60,000 clones, about three quarters seen once. The material sequenced was CD4+ or CD8+ T cells sorted from blood, taken in a trial of the OX40 agonist ivuxolimab. These TCRs come from an adult with an advanced solid tumor such as melanoma, head and neck, liver or kidney cancer. The CDR3 runs from the conserved cysteine through the conserved F or W. The D gene is left open where the match is weak. A clone size is listed for some rows: how often the clone was seen (once, few, many), or a class if it is expanded.

j_call,v_call,clone_size,d_call,cdr3_aa,cdr3_nt
TRBJ2-7,TRBV5-1,.,TRBD1,CASSSLDRYEQYF,TGCGCCAGCAGCTCGCTGGACAGGTACGAGCAGTACTTC
TRBJ1-2,TRBV29-1,few,TRBD1,CSVVAGGIYGYTF,TGCAGCGTTGTTGCAGGGGGCATCTATGGCTACACCTTC
TRBJ1-4,TRBV19,.,TRBD1,CASKRLKGQQNEKLFF,TGTGCCAGTAAAAGGCTGAAGGGACAGCAGAATGAAAAACTGTTTTTT
TRBJ2-7,TRBV7-2,.,.,CASSPTYEQYF,TGTGCCAGCAGCCCAACCTACGAGCAGTACTTC
TRBJ2-5,TRBV7-8,once,.,CASSHRGFGETQYF,TGTGCCAGCAGCCACCGGGGGTTCGGGGAGACCCAGTACTTC
TRBJ1-2,TRBV6-5,.,.,CASNSGTSNYGYTF,TGTGCCAGTAATTCCGGGACGTCTAACTATGGCTACACCTTC
TRBJ1-1,TRBV5-1,.,.,CASKQGRGNTEAFF,TGCGCCAGCAAGCAGGGGCGTGGGAACACTGAAGCTTTCTTT
TRBJ2-1,TRBV4-3,.,TRBD2,CASSQLAGEGNEQFF,TGCGCCAGCAGCCAATTAGCGGGAGAGGGGAATGAGCAGTTCTTC
TRBJ2-5,TRBV18,.,TRBD1,CASSPLRGRRETQYF,TGTGCCAGCTCACCCCTAAGGGGGCGCAGGGAGACCCAGTACTTC
TRBJ2-5,TRBV5-1,.,.,CASSFIAASQETQYF,TGCGCCAGCAGCTTTATCGCGGCCTCTCAAGAGACCCAGTACTTC
TRBJ1-2,TRBV6-6,.,.,CASSYEGGAGGYTF,TGTGCCAGCAGTTACGAGGGGGGCGCGGGTGGCTACACCTTC
TRBJ1-5,TRBV18,few,TRBD1,CASSPTGGLSNQPQHF,TGTGCCAGCTCTCCAACAGGGGGCCTTAGCAATCAGCCCCAGCATTTT
TRBJ2-1,TRBV30,.,.,CAWSKGFSYNEQFF,TGTGCCTGGAGTAAGGGTTTCTCCTACAATGAGCAGTTCTTC
TRBJ1-5,TRBV19,few,.,CASSIDTGRDNQPQHF,TGTGCCAGTAGTATAGATACAGGGCGTGACAATCAGCCCCAGCATTTT
TRBJ2-7,TRBV7-2,once,TRBD1,CASSLVGDSSYEQYF,TGTGCCAGCAGCCTAGTGGGGGACAGCTCCTACGAGCAGTACTTC
TRBJ2-5,TRBV11-2,once,TRBD1,CASSLPSRGLETQYF,TGTGCCAGCAGCTTACCTTCCAGGGGGCTAGAGACCCAGTACTTC
TRBJ2-7,TRBV9,.,TRBD2,CASSVGIAGGEQYF,TGTGCCAGCAGCGTAGGGATAGCGGGTGGCGAGCAGTACTTC
TRBJ2-3,TRBV5-5,.,.,CASSRGPGGSDTQYF,TGTGCCAGCAGCCGGGGCCCCGGAGGGTCAGATACGCAGTATTTT
TRBJ1-1,TRBV10-3,.,.,CASQGNTEAFF,TGTGCCTCCCAGGGAAACACTGAAGCTTTCTTT
TRBJ1-1,TRBV6-5,.,.,CASSAILGEAFF,TGTGCCAGCAGTGCCATCCTGGGTGAAGCTTTCTTT
TRBJ2-3,TRBV7-9,.,TRBD2,CASKLAGSTDTQYF,TGTGCCAGCAAACTAGCGGGATCCACAGATACGCAGTATTTT
TRBJ2-7,TRBV7-6,.,.,CAGSSSRTVGYEQYF,TGTGCCGGCAGCTCCAGCCGGACAGTTGGCTACGAGCAGTACTTC
TRBJ1-2,TRBV4-3,medium-sized,TRBD1,CASSQLDRENYGYTF,TGCGCCAGCAGCCAGCTAGACAGGGAGAACTATGGCTACACCTTC
TRBJ1-3,TRBV11-1,.,.,CASSLLRNTIYF,TGTGCCAGCAGCCTTCTAAGAAACACCATATATTTT
TRBJ2-1,TRBV19,.,.,CASSMEGGGYNEQFF,TGTGCCAGTAGTATGGAGGGAGGCGGATACAATGAGCAGTTCTTC
TRBJ2-5,TRBV18,.,TRBD2,CASSPASGSAETQYF,TGTGCCAGCTCACCAGCTAGCGGGAGCGCAGAGACCCAGTACTTC
TRBJ2-2,TRBV6-5,few,.,CASSWADTGELFF,TGTGCCAGCAGTTGGGCTGACACCGGGGAGCTGTTTTTT
TRBJ1-2,TRBV11-2,medium-sized,.,CASSLVGVYGYTF,TGTGCCAGCAGCTTAGTGGGGGTCTATGGCTACACCTTC
TRBJ1-4,TRBV11-2,few,TRBD1,CASSLGQTGLFGEKLFF,TGTGCCAGCAGCTTAGGACAGACAGGGCTGTTCGGTGAAAAACTGTTTTTT